Listed below are T cell receptor beta chains from one sample, sequenced in a study of chemoradiotherapy in HPV16-positive cancers. The assay was immunoSEQ multiplex PCR, and TCRdb's table has in-frame clones only and misses some. The sample comprises some 6,000 clones, more than 70% of which are singletons, and roughly 40% rests with the top ten. This specimen was taken from a patient who underwent chemoradiotherapy. The origin of the receptors is a human donor with HPV-associated anogenital cancer. The CDR3 runs from the conserved cysteine through the conserved F or W. The order of the fields is J gene, V gene, clone size, D gene, CDR3 protein, CDR3 DNA. A D gene is named only where the DNA matches it firmly. Where a row states a size, it is once, few, many or the class of an expanded clone; other rows omit it.

>TRBJ1-3|TRBV6-1|-|TRBD1
CASSGGTGIGNTIYF
TGTGCCAGCAGTGGTGGGACAGGCATCGGAAACACCATATATTTT
>TRBJ1-1|TRBV2|few|-
CASSVGINTEAFF
TGTGCCAGCAGTGTTGGGATAAACACTGAAGCTTTCTTT
>TRBJ1-2|TRBV5-6|-|-
CASSLLGGDYGYTF
TGTGCCAGCAGCCTACTGGGGGGGGACTATGGCTACACCTTC
>TRBJ2-3|TRBV19|-|TRBD2
CASSGASGRSDTQYF
TGTGCCAGTAGTGGGGCTAGCGGGAGATCAGATACGCAGTATTTT
>TRBJ1-2|TRBV10-2|-|-
CASKVQTYGYTF
TGCGCCAGCAAAGTACAGACCTATGGCTACACCTTC
>TRBJ1-1|TRBV7-3|once|-
CASSSLPGTEAFF
TGTGCCAGCAGCTCTTTGCCCGGGACTGAAGCTTTCTTT
>TRBJ1-1|TRBV13|-|-
CASSLGRNRAANTEAFF
TGTGCCAGCAGCTTAGGACGGAACCGGGCCGCGAACACTGAAGCTTTCTTT
>TRBJ1-5|TRBV6-5|-|-
CASGGVGNQPQHF
TGTGCCAGCGGGGGAGTTGGCAATCAGCCCCAGCATTTT
>TRBJ1-3|TRBV19|-|TRBD1
CASNPGTGINTIYF
TGTGCCAGTAACCCCGGGACAGGGATTAACACCATATATTTT
>TRBJ1-1|TRBV19|-|-
CASSSYMNTEAFF
TGTGCCAGTAGTTCCTATATGAACACTGAAGCTTTCTTT
>TRBJ2-1|TRBV7-2|-|-
CASRGGDNEQFF
TGTGCCAGCAGGGGGGGCGACAATGAGCAGTTCTTC
>TRBJ2-1|TRBV11-2|once|-
CASSRRVTGPNEQFF
TGTGCCAGCAGCCGACGTGTAACAGGCCCCAATGAGCAGTTCTTC
>TRBJ2-1|TRBV6-1|-|-
CASSEFPMTVWNEQFF
TGTGCCAGCAGTGAATTCCCTATGACAGTGTGGAATGAGCAGTTCTTC
>TRBJ2-1|TRBV7-9|once|-
CASSQPPGAGEQFF
TGTGCCAGCAGCCAACCCCCCGGGGCGGGTGAGCAGTTCTTC
>TRBJ1-1|TRBV19|-|-
CASTTGLNTEAFF
TGTGCCAGTACCACAGGGCTGAACACTGAAGCTTTCTTT
>TRBJ1-2|TRBV6-5|-|-
CASSPGPRGYTF
TGTGCCAGCAGCCCTGGGCCCCGGGGCTACACCTTC
>TRBJ1-2|TRBV7-9|-|TRBD1
CASSLWGQEDGYTF
TGTGCCAGCAGCTTATGGGGACAGGAGGATGGCTACACCTTC
>TRBJ2-2|TRBV7-9|-|-
CASTFGVVGTGELFF
TGTGCCAGCACGTTCGGCGTGGTAGGCACCGGGGAGCTGTTTTTT
>TRBJ2-4|TRBV29-1|-|-
CSVVRENIQYF
TGCAGCGTTGTCAGGGAAAACATTCAGTACTTC
>TRBJ2-1|TRBV7-2|-|TRBD2
CASSPHGRTTSSYNEQFF
TGTGCCAGCAGCCCCCACGGGAGGACAACTAGCTCCTACAATGAGCAGTTCTTC
>TRBJ1-1|TRBV9|-|-
CASSVAGGTTEAFF
TGTGCCAGCAGCGTAGCTGGGGGAACCACTGAAGCTTTCTTT
>TRBJ2-1|TRBV7-3|-|-
CASSSQRANEQFF
TGTGCCAGCAGCTCCCAGAGGGCCAATGAGCAGTTCTTC
>TRBJ1-5|TRBV28|-|-
CASSLPRTGSYSNQPQHF
TGTGCCAGCAGTCTCCCCCGGACGGGAAGCTATAGCAATCAGCCCCAGCATTTT
>TRBJ2-3|TRBV7-3|-|TRBD2
CASSPEIRGGSDTQYF
TGTGCCAGCAGCCCAGAGATCCGGGGGGGGTCGGATACGCAGTATTTT
>TRBJ2-3|TRBV5-4|-|TRBD2
CASSSSGAGTDTQYF
TGTGCCAGCAGCTCTAGCGGGGCGGGGACAGATACGCAGTATTTT
>TRBJ1-2|TRBV11-2|-|-
CASSFAVRTNYGYTF
TGTGCCAGCAGCTTCGCCGTACGGACTAACTATGGCTACACCTTC
>TRBJ2-7|TRBV29-1|few|-
CSVEDNRFYEQYF
TGCAGCGTTGAAGACAACAGATTCTACGAGCAGTACTTC
>TRBJ2-7|TRBV7-2|once|TRBD2
CASSALAGGYEQYF
TGTGCCAGCAGCGCACTAGCGGGAGGTTACGAGCAGTACTTC
>TRBJ2-2|TRBV7-9|-|TRBD2
CASSLVRGREPGELFF
TGTGCCAGCAGCTTAGTTCGTGGGCGGGAGCCCGGGGAGCTGTTTTTT